A single sample is the source of the 7 T cell receptor beta chains below, sequenced in a study of blood T cell repertoires in COVID-19. The protocol was immunoSEQ multiplex PCR, while the TCRdb copy is restricted to in-frame clones and leaves out a portion. The sample gives about 260,000 clones, around 90% of which show up once; roughly 5.6% is in the top ten. The sample consisted of peripheral blood. The receptor source for this set is a woman aged 55-70 years with COVID-19, enrolled during active disease.

This clone was detected only a few times. The V and J genes are TRBV7-3 and TRBJ2-2; tentative D call: TRBD1 (5 bases). This CDR3 comprises 15 residues. Germline lookup yields CDR1 SGHTA and CDR2 FQGTGA. The V end was cut by 5 bases, the J end by 8 bases, with 18 bases between. CDR3 loop: CASSPNTAPGGELFF. In DNA form, the CDR3 reads TGTGCCAGCAGCCCCAATACCGCGCCAGGGGGGGAGCTGTTTTTT.

The chain uses TRBV7-2 and TRBJ2-5; TRBD1 matches at 7 bases. The CDR3 consists of 14 residues. In germline, CDR1 is SGHTA, CDR2 FQGNSA. V shed 5 bases, J shed 5 bases, and the junction held 8 bases outside the gene matches. The chain's CDR3 is CASSPKTGWETQYF. As DNA, the CDR3 is TGTGCCAGCAGCCCGAAGACAGGGTGGGAGACCCAGTACTTC.

This chain links TRBV5-4 with TRBJ2-3, with TRBD2 matching over 10 bases. With 8 bases clipped from V and 2 bases from J, the junction kept 5 bases outside the gene matches. The CDR3 consists of 14 residues. CDR1 is SGHNT, CDR2 YYREEE, per germline (reference sequence). Written as DNA, the CDR3 is TGTGCCAGTAAGCGGGAGGGATACACAGATACGCAGTATTTT. Amino acid sequence: CASKREGYTDTQYF.

The chain employs TRBV4-1 and TRBJ1-2; D gene unclear. V dropped 0 bases and J dropped 7 bases, with 12 bases sitting between them. The length of the CDR3 is 14 residues. CDR1 is MGHRA, CDR2 YSYEKL, per germline. The CDR3 nucleotides are TGCGCCAGCAGCCAAGATAGGCAGGCCCGTGGCTACACCTTC. This encodes CASSQDRQARGYTF.

This clone was recorded once. V gene TRBV19 combines with J gene TRBJ1-2, with D possibly being TRBD1 (6 bases). This CDR3 is built from 15 residues. Germline loops: CDR1 LNHDA, CDR2 SQIVND (reference sequence). With 5 bases removed from V and 4 bases from J, the gap between germline ends came to 17 bases. In DNA, the CDR3 is TGTGCCAGTAGTCCCAGTCTACGGGACACCTATGGCTACACCTTC. This codes for CASSPSLRDTYGYTF. Combining the CDR3 with reference TRBV19 and TRBJ1-2 gives the whole variable domain DGGITQSPKYLFRKEGQNVTLSCEQNLNHDAMYWYRQDPGQGLRLIYYSQIVNDFQKGDIAEGYSVSREKKESFPLTVTSAQKNPTAFYLCASSPSLRDTYGYTFGSGTRLTVV.

V and J are TRBV15 and TRBJ2-2, with 7 nucleotides matching TRBD1. This CDR3 spans 15 amino acids. With V trimmed by 1 base and J by 6 bases, 5 bases remained unmatched. Germline V gene data show CDR1 as LNHNV and CDR2 as YYDKDF (reference sequence). The chain's CDR3 is CATSRGLQGAGELFF. DNA of the CDR3: TGTGCCACCAGCAGAGGGTTGCAGGGGGCCGGGGAGCTGTTTTTT.

The chain employs TRBV19 and TRBJ1-5; perhaps TRBD1 as D (6 bases). This CDR3 is built from 14 residues. Germline values: CDR1 LNHDA, CDR2 SQIVND (reference sequence). Between the trimmed V and J ends, which lost 5 bases and 2 bases, there was a span of 10 bases. The CDR3 sequence: CASSSGVGNQPQHF. In DNA form, the CDR3 reads TGTGCCAGTAGTTCAGGGGTGGGCAATCAGCCCCAGCATTTT.